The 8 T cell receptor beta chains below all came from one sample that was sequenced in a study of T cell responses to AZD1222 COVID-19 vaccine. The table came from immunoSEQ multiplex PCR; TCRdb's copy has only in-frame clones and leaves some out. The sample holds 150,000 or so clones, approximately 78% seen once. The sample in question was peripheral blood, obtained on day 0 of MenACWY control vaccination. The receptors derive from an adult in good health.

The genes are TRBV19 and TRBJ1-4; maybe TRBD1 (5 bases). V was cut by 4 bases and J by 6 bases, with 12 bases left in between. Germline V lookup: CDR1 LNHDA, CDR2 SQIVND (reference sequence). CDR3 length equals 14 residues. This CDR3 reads CASSKGDLDEKLFF. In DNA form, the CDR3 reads TGTGCCAGTAGTAAAGGGGACCTCGATGAAAAACTGTTTTTT.

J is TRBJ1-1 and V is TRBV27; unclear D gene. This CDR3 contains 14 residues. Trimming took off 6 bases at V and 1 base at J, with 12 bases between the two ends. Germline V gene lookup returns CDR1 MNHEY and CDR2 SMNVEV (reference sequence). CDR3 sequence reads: CASRGFGENTEAFF. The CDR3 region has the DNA TGTGCCAGCAGGGGCTTCGGGGAGAACACTGAAGCTTTCTTT.

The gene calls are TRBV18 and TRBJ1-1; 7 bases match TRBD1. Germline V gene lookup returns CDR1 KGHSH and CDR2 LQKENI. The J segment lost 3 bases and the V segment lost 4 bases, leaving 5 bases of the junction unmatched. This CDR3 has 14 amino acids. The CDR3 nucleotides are TGTGCCAGCTCACAACAGGGGCAGCACACTGAAGCTTTCTTT. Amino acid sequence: CASSQQGQHTEAFF.

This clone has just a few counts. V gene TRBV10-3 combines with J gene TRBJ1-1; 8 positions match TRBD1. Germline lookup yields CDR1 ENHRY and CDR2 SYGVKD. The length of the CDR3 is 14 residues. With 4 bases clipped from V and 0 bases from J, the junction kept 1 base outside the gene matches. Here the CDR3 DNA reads TGTGCCATCAGTGGACAGGGGCTGAACACTGAAGCTTTCTTT. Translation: CAISGQGLNTEAFF.

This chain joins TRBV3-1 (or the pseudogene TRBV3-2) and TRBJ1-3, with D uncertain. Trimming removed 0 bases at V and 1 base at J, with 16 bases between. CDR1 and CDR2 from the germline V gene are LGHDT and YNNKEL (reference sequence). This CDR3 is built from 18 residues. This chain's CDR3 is CASSQDVAALTSGNTIYF. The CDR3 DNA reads TGTGCCAGCAGCCAAGATGTTGCAGCCCTAACTTCTGGAAACACCATATATTTT.

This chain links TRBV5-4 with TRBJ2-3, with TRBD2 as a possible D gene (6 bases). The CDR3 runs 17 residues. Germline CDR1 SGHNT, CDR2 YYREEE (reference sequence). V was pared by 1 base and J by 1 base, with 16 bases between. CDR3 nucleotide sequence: TGTGCCAGCAGCTTGATCGGCCGGGGGTTAGGCACAGATACGCAGTATTTT. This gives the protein CASSLIGRGLGTDTQYF.

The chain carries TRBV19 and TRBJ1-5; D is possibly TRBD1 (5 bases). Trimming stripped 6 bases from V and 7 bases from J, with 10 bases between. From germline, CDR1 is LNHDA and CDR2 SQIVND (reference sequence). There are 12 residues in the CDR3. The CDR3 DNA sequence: TGTGCCAGTAGGCTTGGGGGGCAGCCCCAGCATTTT. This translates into CASRLGGQPQHF.

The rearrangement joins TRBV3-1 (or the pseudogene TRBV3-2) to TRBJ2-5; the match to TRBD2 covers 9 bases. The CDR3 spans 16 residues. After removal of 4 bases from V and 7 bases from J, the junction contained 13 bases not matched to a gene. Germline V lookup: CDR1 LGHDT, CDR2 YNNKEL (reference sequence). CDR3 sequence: CASSPRGAGGRGTQYF. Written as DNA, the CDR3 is TGTGCCAGCAGCCCCAGGGGAGCGGGGGGTCGAGGGACCCAGTACTTC.